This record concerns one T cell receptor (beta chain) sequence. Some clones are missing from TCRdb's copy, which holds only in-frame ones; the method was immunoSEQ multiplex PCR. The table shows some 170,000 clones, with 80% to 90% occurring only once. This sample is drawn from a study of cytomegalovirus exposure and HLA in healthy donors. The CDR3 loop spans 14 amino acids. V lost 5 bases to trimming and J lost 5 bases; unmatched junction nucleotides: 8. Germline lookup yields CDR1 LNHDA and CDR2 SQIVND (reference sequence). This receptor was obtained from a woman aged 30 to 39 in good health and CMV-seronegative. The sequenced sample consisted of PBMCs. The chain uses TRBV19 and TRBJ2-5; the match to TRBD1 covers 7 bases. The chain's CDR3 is CASSSTGPDETQYF. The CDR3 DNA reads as TGTGCCAGTAGTTCGACAGGGCCTGACGAGACCCAGTACTTC.